Here is one TCR beta chain with its context. Original processing methods: Amplifying reference gene primers gave estimates of nucleated cell counts. Measured with immunoSEQ multiplex PCR; TCRdb has only the in-frame clones, and not every one. Clone size and the V and J calls come from that table; the DNA yielded D and trimming. The data contain about 160,000 clones, more than 60% of them singletons. The V end lost 2 bases, the J end lost 8 bases, and 12 bases lay between the germline ends. CDR1 and CDR2 (germline): SEHNR, FQNEAQ (reference sequence). The CDR3 has 14 residues. These data come from a study of blood T cell repertoires in COVID-19. Overall study context: Some COVID-19 samples were acute and others convalescent; all came from the United States, Italy and Spain. T cells, B-cell-depleted T cells, or PBMCs provided the cDNA or gDNA that served as material.

The genes are TRBV7-9 and TRBJ2-2, with D unclear. The sequence came from a man aged 65 to 85 with acute or convalescent COVID-19. Sequencing used peripheral blood. CDR3 sequence reads: CASSLSQFAGELFF. The CDR3 DNA is TGTGCCAGCAGCTTATCCCAGTTTGCAGGGGAGCTGTTTTTT. Supplemented by reference TRBV7-9 and TRBJ2-2, the full variable domain reads DTGVSQNPRHKITKRGQNVTFRCDPISEHNRLYWYRQTLGQGPEFLTYFQNEAQLEKSRLLSDRFSAERPKGSFSTLEIQRTEQGDSAMYLCASSLSQFAGELFFGEGSRLTVL.